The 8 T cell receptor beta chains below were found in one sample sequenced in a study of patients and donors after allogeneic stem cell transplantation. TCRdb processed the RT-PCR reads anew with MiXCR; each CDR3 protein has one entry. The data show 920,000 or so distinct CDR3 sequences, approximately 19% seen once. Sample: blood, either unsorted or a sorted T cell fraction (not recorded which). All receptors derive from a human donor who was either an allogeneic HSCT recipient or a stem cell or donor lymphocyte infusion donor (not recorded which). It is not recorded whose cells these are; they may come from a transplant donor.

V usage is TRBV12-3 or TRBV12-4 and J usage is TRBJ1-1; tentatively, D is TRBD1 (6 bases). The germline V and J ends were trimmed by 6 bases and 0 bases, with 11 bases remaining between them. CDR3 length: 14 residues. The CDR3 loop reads CASRPGALNTEAFF. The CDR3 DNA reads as TGTGCCAGCAGGCCAGGGGCCTTGAACACTGAAGCTTTCTTT.

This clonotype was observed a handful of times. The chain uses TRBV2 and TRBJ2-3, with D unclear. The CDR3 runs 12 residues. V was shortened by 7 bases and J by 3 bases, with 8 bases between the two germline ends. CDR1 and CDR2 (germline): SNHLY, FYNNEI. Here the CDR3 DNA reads TGTGCCAGCAATCGCATTACAGATACGCAGTATTTT. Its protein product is CASNRITDTQYF.

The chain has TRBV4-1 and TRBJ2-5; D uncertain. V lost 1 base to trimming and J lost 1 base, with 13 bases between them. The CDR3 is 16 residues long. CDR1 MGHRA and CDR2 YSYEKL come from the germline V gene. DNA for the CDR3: TGCGCCAGCAGCCAAGGGAGCATGGTGGTCCAAGAGACCCAGTACTTC. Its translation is CASSQGSMVVQETQYF.

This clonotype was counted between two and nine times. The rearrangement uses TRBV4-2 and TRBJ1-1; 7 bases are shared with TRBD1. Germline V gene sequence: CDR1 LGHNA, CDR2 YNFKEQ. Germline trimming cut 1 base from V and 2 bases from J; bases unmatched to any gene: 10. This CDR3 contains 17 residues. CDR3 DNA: TGTGCCAGCAGCCAAGTTTTACAGGGGAGGGGTAACACTGAAGCTTTCTTT. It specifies CASSQVLQGRGNTEAFF.

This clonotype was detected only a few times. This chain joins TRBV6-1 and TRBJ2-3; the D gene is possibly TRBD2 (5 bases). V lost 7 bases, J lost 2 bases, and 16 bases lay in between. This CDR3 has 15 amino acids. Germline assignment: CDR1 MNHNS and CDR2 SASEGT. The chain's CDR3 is CASTPSRAATDTQYF. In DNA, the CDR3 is TGTGCCAGCACCCCCTCAAGAGCGGCCACAGATACGCAGTATTTT.

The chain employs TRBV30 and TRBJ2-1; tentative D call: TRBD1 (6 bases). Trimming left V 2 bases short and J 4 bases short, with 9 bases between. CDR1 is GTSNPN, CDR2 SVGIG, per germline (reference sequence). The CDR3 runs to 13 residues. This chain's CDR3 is CAWSIGQYNEQFF. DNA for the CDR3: TGTGCCTGGAGTATTGGACAGTACAATGAGCAGTTCTTC.

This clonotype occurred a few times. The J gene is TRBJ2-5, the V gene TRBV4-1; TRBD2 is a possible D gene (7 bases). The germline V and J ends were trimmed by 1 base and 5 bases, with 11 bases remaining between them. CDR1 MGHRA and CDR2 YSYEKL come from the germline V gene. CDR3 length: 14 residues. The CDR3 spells CASSQGGGRETQYF. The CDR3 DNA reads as TGCGCCAGCAGCCAAGGGGGGGGCAGGGAGACCCAGTACTTC.

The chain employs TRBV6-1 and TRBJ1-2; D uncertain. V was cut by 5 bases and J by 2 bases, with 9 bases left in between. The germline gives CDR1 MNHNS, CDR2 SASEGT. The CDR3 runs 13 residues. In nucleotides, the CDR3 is TGTGCCAGCAGTCCAACACTAAACTATGGCTACACCTTC. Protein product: CASSPTLNYGYTF.